The clone carrying this TCR beta chain was detected only once. CDR1 LGHDT and CDR2 YNNKEL come from the germline V gene (reference sequence). The CDR3 runs 13 residues. Trimming took off 4 bases at V and 6 bases at J, with 12 bases between the two ends. This table comes from immunoSEQ multiplex PCR, and its TCRdb copy is limited to in-frame clones, with some not included. Here the sample spans about 150,000 clones, around 91% being singletons. This sample is part of a study of blood T cell repertoires in COVID-19. What was sequenced was peripheral blood. This receptor was taken from a woman aged 55-70 years with active COVID-19. The genes are TRBV3-1 (or the pseudogene TRBV3-2) and TRBJ1-2, with unresolved D. CDR3 sequence reads: CASSLTIADGYTF. The CDR3 DNA sequence: TGTGCCAGCAGCCTAACGATTGCGGATGGCTACACCTTC.